This record covers a single T cell receptor beta chain. The antigen it binds to is not known. No quality values exist for individual bases; no much larger clone is one base distant. This sample is part of a study of CD8 T cells in Susac syndrome (dated by TCRdb to the late 2010s). Concerning the study at large: The study used repertoire sequencing to test whether antigen drove CD8+ T cell activation and differentiation in Susac syndrome. The clonality of the CD8+ T cell repertoire was compared across 11 to 12 healthy donors, about 14 Susac syndrome patients and roughly 16 multiple sclerosis patients.

A distance of 24 bases separates the germline ends of V and J, which lose 1 base and 8 bases respectively. The germline V gene sets CDR1 to LGHNA and CDR2 to YNFKEQ. The CDR3 numbers 18 residues from cysteine through phenylalanine. Only CDR3 DNA is held: 54 bases, read in frame from base 1. RNA was extracted with the RNeasy kit and roughly 0.45 to 1 ug was reverse transcribed using random hexamers. The immunoSEQ multiplex PCR assay, covering 54 Vbeta and 13 Jbeta segments, was used to amplify TCR beta CDR3 regions. PCR amplification bias was corrected using a synthetic template baseline for primer optimization and computational correction. For the original study's pipeline: Reads were assigned to V, D and J genes according to IMGT and analyzed in immunoSEQ Analyzer, with only productive sequences retained. Clonality was calculated as one minus the Shannon entropy normalized by log2 of the number of productive unique sequences. Public and private clones were assessed among the 100 most prevalent clones of each patient and control. A clone was defined as Susac-specific if it was absent from the healthy and MS cohorts, from approximately 980 published viral clones and from other ImmuneACCESS disease sequences. TCRdb trimmed the raw reads at Q25, called clones with MiXCR and kept productive beta chains. Duplicate CDR3 protein sequences are folded into a single record with the most common DNA and genes. These V and J calls derive from TCRdb rather than the authors' analysis. The sample table lists 250,000 to 300,000 distinct CDR3 sequences, 89% of them with a count of one. The ten most abundant clones make up 0.18% of the sample.

Peripheral blood CD8+ and CD4+ T cells from healthy donors, Susac syndrome patients and multiple sclerosis patients were profiled by high-throughput TCR beta sequencing. Multiple sclerosis controls were treatment-naive patients with stable or active relapsing-remitting disease fulfilling revised McDonald criteria. CD8+ TEMRA cells were enriched by FACS, while bulk CD8+ and CD4+ T cells were purified by magnetic negative isolation. Blood was drawn into EDTA tubes, processed within 24 hours, and PBMCs were isolated by density gradient centrifugation. PBMCs intended for TCR sequencing were frozen in liquid nitrogen and were later thawed in a 37 degrees C water bath. The sorted or isolated CD4+, CD8+ and CD8+ TEMRA cells had a purity of 90% or higher. What the research found in general, with its limitations: The TCR sequencing and HLA analysis was acknowledged to have included a relatively small number of individuals.

Sequencing was carried out using CD8+ T cells from PBMCs. This TCR was sampled from a human donor with multiple sclerosis. The chain joins TRBV4-2 to TRBJ1-3; possibly the D gene is TRBD1, per 5 matching bases. The nucleotides read TGTGCCAGCAGCCAAGTGACCCTGGCGGGCCCGACGGGGGACACCATATATTTT. The encoded protein is CASSQVTLAGPTGDTIYF.